Each of the 4 T cell receptor beta chains below was sequenced from the same sample in a study of blood T cell repertoires in COVID-19. Data came from immunoSEQ multiplex PCR; TCRdb stores just in-frame clones and leaves some out. Of 81,000 or so clones in the sample, about 89% were seen once. The sequenced material came from peripheral blood. These receptors were collected from a man aged 65 to 79 with active or convalescent COVID-19.

The chain carries TRBV23-1 and TRBJ2-5, with TRBD1 as a possible D gene (6 bases). TRBV23-1 falls under the ORF class, with uncertain function. CDR3 length equals 18 residues. Trimming took off 4 bases at V and 5 bases at J, with 26 bases between the two ends. The CDR3 protein is CASSLSSLLGDMWETQYF. The CDR3 DNA reads TGCGCCAGCAGTCTCTCCTCCTTACTCGGGGACATGTGGGAGACCCAGTACTTC.

This clone was picked up one time. The genes are TRBV19 and TRBJ1-2; 10 bases map to TRBD1. J gave up 4 bases and V 9 bases, and 2 bases lay outside the gene matches. CDR1 and CDR2 from the germline V gene are LNHDA and SQIVND (reference sequence). This CDR3 region has 12 residues. The CDR3 loop is CARGQGSYGYTF. Written as DNA, the CDR3 is TGTGCCAGGGGACAGGGGTCCTATGGCTACACCTTC.

This chain connects TRBV24-1 to TRBJ2-2; TRBD2 matches at 7 bases. This CDR3 is built from 14 residues. J was trimmed by 7 bases and V by 5 bases; bases with no gene match: 6. Germline V CDR1 and CDR2: KGHDR, SFDVKD. The CDR3 DNA reads TGTGCCACCAGTGGCGCGGGGGAAGTCGGGGAGCTGTTTTTT. Its protein is CATSGAGEVGELFF.

This chain links TRBV6-5 with TRBJ1-2; perhaps TRBD1 as D (6 bases). Germline CDR1 MNHEY, CDR2 SVGAGI. With 2 bases removed from V and 5 bases from J, the gap between germline ends came to 18 bases. The CDR3 sequence is 16 residues long. CDR3 loop: CASSYHTGPQAYGYTF. CDR3 bases: TGTGCCAGCAGTTACCACACAGGGCCCCAGGCGTATGGCTACACCTTC.